This TCR beta chain was captured in a study of T-cell memory formation after mild COVID-19. Study details: For the most part, TCR clusters were specific to one donor.

TCRdb analysed the 5' RACE reads with MiXCR anew, one entry per CDR3 protein. Among fewer than 400,000 distinct CDR3 sequences listed, roughly 13% were seen once. CDR3 size: 14 residues. Trimming stripped 0 bases from V and 3 bases from J, with 9 bases between. Per the germline V gene, CDR1 is DFQATT and CDR2 is SNEGSKA (reference sequence). The clonotype comes from a young man who had mild COVID-19 (a few samples of this study predate the infection). Cell type and time point are not known. The sample taken for sequencing was PBMCs or a T cell subset sorted from them (not recorded which). This chain joins TRBV20-1 and TRBJ1-5; D unclear. The CDR3 region is CSARDYSSNQPQHF. The CDR3, as DNA: TGCAGTGCTAGAGATTACAGCTCCAATCAGCCCCAGCATTTT.